The rows below give T cell receptor beta chains drawn from one sample of a study of naive and memory T cell subsets. TCRdb fed the UMI-ligation and nested PCR reads into MiXCR, producing one record per CDR3 protein. The sample includes over 110,000 distinct CDR3 sequences, around 21% of them seen just once. Sequenced: naive CD8+ T cells from blood. The receptors were sampled from a human donor in good health. CDR3s include the opening cysteine and the closing phenylalanine or tryptophan. The D gene is left open where the match is weak. Not every row has a clone size; where given, it reads once, few, many or a size class.

clone size	CDR3 length	V gene	D gene	J gene	CDR3 DNA	CDR3 protein
NA	13	TRBV19	NA	TRBJ2-1	TGTGCCAGTAGCCTCACTAACTACAATGAGCAGTTCTTC	CASSLTNYNEQFF
NA	14	TRBV6-5	NA	TRBJ2-2	TGTGCCAGCAGTTATGACTGGGACACCGGGGAGCTGTTTTTT	CASSYDWDTGELFF
few	14	TRBV20-1	NA	TRBJ2-3	TGCAGTGCTATTGGGGGACCGAGGGCAGATACGCAGTATTTT	CSAIGGPRADTQYF
NA	14	TRBV24-1	TRBD1	TRBJ1-1	TGTGCCACCCGGGACAGGGAAGGGAACACTGAAGCTTTCTTT	CATRDREGNTEAFF
once	17	TRBV29-1	NA	TRBJ2-7	TGCAGCGTTGAAGATCAGGTCCCCAGGTCCGGGGCCTACGAGCAGTACTTC	CSVEDQVPRSGAYEQYF
NA	18	TRBV12-3/TRBV12-4	NA	TRBJ2-1	TGTGCCAGCAGTTTTGAGAGCCTTGGCAGGGAGTCCTACAATGAGCAGTTCTTC	CASSFESLGRESYNEQFF
NA	13	TRBV2	TRBD1	TRBJ2-1	TGTGCCAGCCAGGGGGCGCTTTTGAATGAGCAGTTCTTC	CASQGALLNEQFF
few	16	TRBV28	NA	TRBJ1-5	TGTGCCAGCAGTCCTCCTCTCTTAAAAACAGGGCAGCCCCAGCATTTT	CASSPPLLKTGQPQHF
few	14	TRBV13	NA	TRBJ2-7	TGTGCCAGCAGCTTAGGACGGAGCCTCTACGAGCAGTACTTC	CASSLGRSLYEQYF
NA	16	TRBV9	NA	TRBJ1-3	TGTGCCAGCAGCGGATACAGCCTCACCTCTGGAAACACCATATATTTT	CASSGYSLTSGNTIYF
NA	15	TRBV7-9	NA	TRBJ2-1	TGTGCCAGCAGCCTAATGGGTGCCTCCTACAATGAGCAGTTCTTC	CASSLMGASYNEQFF
NA	14	TRBV19	NA	TRBJ2-2	TGTGCCAGTAGTAGGGACGACCGACCCGGGGAGCTGTTTTTT	CASSRDDRPGELFF
few	18	TRBV7-8	TRBD2	TRBJ2-3	TGTGCCAGCAGCTTCCCGCGACTAGCGGGCCCTAGCACAGATACGCAGTATTTT	CASSFPRLAGPSTDTQYF
NA	18	TRBV28	NA	TRBJ1-3	TGTGCCAGCAGTTTATCTCTCGGACACCTAAGACGCGGAAACACCATATATTTT	CASSLSLGHLRRGNTIYF
few	15	TRBV7-9	NA	TRBJ2-1	TGTGCCAGCAGCTTCCCCGCCGCCGGTTGGAATGAGCAGTTCTTC	CASSFPAAGWNEQFF
NA	16	TRBV27	NA	TRBJ1-4	TGTGCCAGCAGTCCATCAGGGAGAGGCTCGGATGAAAAACTGTTTTTT	CASSPSGRGSDEKLFF
few	17	TRBV20-1	TRBD2	TRBJ2-3	TGCAGTGCTAGAGACCTGTCTAGCGGGGGGGTGAAAGATACGCAGTATTTT	CSARDLSSGGVKDTQYF
NA	15	TRBV28	TRBD1	TRBJ2-2	TGTGCCAGCAGCCACAGGACAGGGAACACCGGGGAGCTGTTTTTT	CASSHRTGNTGELFF
NA	18	TRBV28	TRBD2	TRBJ2-1	TGTGCCAGCAGTTATCTAGCGGGAGCGATTAGCCATCACGGTGAGCAGTTCTTC	CASSYLAGAISHHGEQFF
once	13	TRBV30	TRBD1	TRBJ2-7	TGTGCCTGGGCAGACAGGGGGCGCGGCGAGCAGTACTTC	CAWADRGRGEQYF
few	15	TRBV14	NA	TRBJ1-1	TGTGCCAGCAGCCAAGTCCTCAGAATGAACACTGAAGCTTTCTTT	CASSQVLRMNTEAFF
few	15	TRBV19	TRBD2	TRBJ2-1	TGTGCCAGTAGCTTCGGGAGGAGCTCCTACAATGAGCAGTTCTTC	CASSFGRSSYNEQFF
NA	15	TRBV5-1	NA	TRBJ2-7	TGCGTCAGCAGCCGTACACCTTCCGCTCACTACGAGCAGTACTTC	CVSSRTPSAHYEQYF
NA	16	TRBV5-1	NA	TRBJ2-1	TGCGCCAGCAGCTCCCCCTATGACACGGAAGACAATGAGCAGTTCTTC	CASSSPYDTEDNEQFF
few	17	TRBV3-1	TRBD2	TRBJ2-5	TGTGCCAGCAGCCAAGGACAGCGGGACTTCTCACAAGAGACCCAGTACTTC	CASSQGQRDFSQETQYF
few	17	TRBV25-1	TRBD1	TRBJ1-6	TGTGCCAGCAGTGAATATTTCCGGGACAGGGCTAATTCACCCCTCCACTTT	CASSEYFRDRANSPLHF
NA	16	TRBV5-1	NA	TRBJ2-3	TGCGCCAGCAGCTTGGATGCGGGGTCAAGCAGGGATACGCAGTATTTT	CASSLDAGSSRDTQYF
few	14	TRBV25-1	NA	TRBJ2-3	TGTGCCAGCAGTGAATCCAATTCGGGCGATACGCAGTATTTT	CASSESNSGDTQYF
few	13	TRBV20-1	TRBD1	TRBJ2-7	TGCAGTGCTAGCCCTCCGACAGGGCACGAGCAGTACTTC	CSASPPTGHEQYF
NA	15	TRBV14	TRBD1	TRBJ2-7	TGTGCCAGCAGCCAGCCCGGGACAGGGATTTACGAGCAGTACTTC	CASSQPGTGIYEQYF
few	16	TRBV7-8	NA	TRBJ2-7	TGTGCCAGCAGCTTAGCCCCCCGGAGGGCCGCCTACGAGCAGTACTTC	CASSLAPRRAAYEQYF
NA	13	TRBV12-3/TRBV12-4	TRBD1	TRBJ1-2	TGTGCCACTATAGGACAGGGCAACTATGGCTACACCTTC	CATIGQGNYGYTF
NA	15	TRBV11-2	NA	TRBJ2-1	TGTGCCAGCAGCTTTACAGGGGGGGCATACAATGAGCAGTTCTTC	CASSFTGGAYNEQFF
few	15	TRBV6-2/TRBV6-3	NA	TRBJ1-5	TGTGCCAGCAGTTACTCGCTGGCAGGCGGGACGCCCCAGCATTTT	CASSYSLAGGTPQHF
NA	18	TRBV6-2/TRBV6-3	TRBD2	TRBJ2-7	TGTGCCAGCAGTTACGGAGGCCTTAGAGCGGGGGAATTTTACGAGCAGTACTTC	CASSYGGLRAGEFYEQYF
few	14	TRBV2	NA	TRBJ2-1	TGTGCCAGCAGTGATGGCGGCGCCTACAATGAGCAGTTCTTC	CASSDGGAYNEQFF
NA	13	TRBV6-1	NA	TRBJ2-7	TGTGCCAGCAGCTGGACAGAAGCCTACGAGCAGTACTTC	CASSWTEAYEQYF
NA	14	TRBV27	NA	TRBJ2-1	TGTGCCAGCAGCCAGAGGCCGACTAAGTATGAGCAGTTCTTC	CASSQRPTKYEQFF
NA	15	TRBV28	TRBD2	TRBJ2-7	TGTGCCAGCACCAATCTTCAGCGGGAGGACTACGAGCAGTACTTC	CASTNLQREDYEQYF
NA	12	TRBV28	NA	TRBJ2-1	TGTGCCAGCAGTAAACCCAACAATGAGCAGTTCTTC	CASSKPNNEQFF
NA	14	TRBV27	NA	TRBJ2-5	TGTGCCAGCAGTTTATCGTCAGGGTTCGAGACCCAGTACTTC	CASSLSSGFETQYF
few	12	TRBV9	NA	TRBJ1-4	TGTGCCAGCAGCCAGTCGATGGGGCAACTGTTTTTT	CASSQSMGQLFF
few	13	TRBV27	TRBD2	TRBJ2-7	TGTGCCAGCAGTCCGGGAGGGTTAAACGAGCAGTACTTC	CASSPGGLNEQYF
few	14	TRBV19	TRBD1	TRBJ2-1	TGTGCCAGTGCGGACAGGCAGACCTACAATGAGCAGTTCTTC	CASADRQTYNEQFF
few	15	TRBV7-9	NA	TRBJ1-2	TGTGCCAGCAGCGAAGCGCTTCCGACCAACTATGGCTACACCTTC	CASSEALPTNYGYTF